This TCR beta chain was identified in a study of cytomegalovirus exposure and HLA in healthy donors. General study results and limits: As a later analysis revealed, the rate of TCR association differed by HLA locus, with DRB1 most and HLA-C fewest.

The PCR was carried out with 60 Vbeta primers and 13 Jbeta primers. Only in-frame clones appear in the TCRdb table, and some are missing; sequencing was by immunoSEQ multiplex PCR. The sample holds tens of thousands of clones; about 74% are singletons and the top ten take roughly 16%. Of note for this clone: The antigen remains undetermined.

V trimming: 3 bases; J trimming: 1 base; junction bases outside the gene matches: 2. The CDR3 contains 14 residues. The V gene's germline CDR1 is SGHNT and CDR2 YYREEE (reference sequence). Nominally healthy donors provided the samples, though records likely missed some immune exposures. Sequenced material: PBMCs. The chain links TRBV5-4 to TRBJ2-7, with 9 bases identical to TRBD2. The receptor comes from a woman between 50 and 59 years old in good health and CMV-seropositive. In DNA, the CDR3 is TGTGCCAGCAGCTATAGCGGGAGTTCCTACGAGCAGTACTTC. It specifies CASSYSGSSYEQYF. The full variable domain, completed using reference TRBV5-4 and TRBJ2-7, is ETGVTQSPTHLIKTRGQQVTLRCSSQSGHNTVSWYQQALGQGPQFIFQYYREEENGRGNFPPRFSGLQFPNYSSELNVNALELDDSALYLCASSYSGSSYEQYFGPGTRLTVT.